The 11 T cell receptor beta chains given below trace back to one sample, sequenced in a study of T cell responses to AZD1222 COVID-19 vaccine. Assay: immunoSEQ multiplex PCR; the TCRdb copy retains only in-frame clones and omits some. Among under 140,000 clones listed, around nine tenths were seen once. The sample in question was peripheral blood, obtained 28 days after the second AZD1222 dose. The receptor source for this set is an adult who received the AZD1222 COVID-19 vaccine.

The V call is TRBV13, the J call TRBJ2-1, with 9 bases identical to TRBD2. Germline lookup yields CDR1 PRHDT and CDR2 FYEKMQ (reference sequence). The CDR3 totals 16 residues. Losses at the gene ends were 5 bases for V and 8 bases for J; bases not matched to a gene: 13. This CDR3 reads CASSPAGSGGNDEQFF. CDR3 DNA: TGTGCCAGCAGCCCCGCCGGGAGCGGGGGGAATGATGAGCAGTTCTTC. Complete variable domain (other parts from reference TRBV13 and TRBJ2-1): AAGVIQSPRHLIKEKRETATLKCYPIPRHDTVYWYQQGPGQDPQFLISFYEKMQSDKGSIPDRFSAQQFSDYHSELNMSSLELGDSALYFCASSPAGSGGNDEQFFGPGTRLTVL.

The chain employs TRBV10-3 and TRBJ1-5; 7 bases fit TRBD1. Germline CDR1 is ENHRY and CDR2 is SYGVKD. The CDR3 runs 15 residues. The trim removed 0 bases at V and 12 bases at J, leaving 11 bases unmatched. The DNA for the CDR3 is TGTGCCATCAGTGAGTCGACAGGGTCCTACGGTCTCCAGCATTTT. Translated: CAISESTGSYGLQHF.

The genes are TRBV3-1 (or the pseudogene TRBV3-2) and TRBJ1-1; TRBD1 might be the D (5 bases). The CDR3 covers 13 residues. The V end lost 5 bases, the J end lost 1 base, and 8 bases lay between the germline ends. Looked up from germline, CDR1 is LGHDT and CDR2 is YNNKEL (reference sequence). The CDR3 nucleotides are TGTGCCAGCAGCGACAGCCCGAACACTGAAGCTTTCTTT. It encodes CASSDSPNTEAFF.

This clone was detected only once. J is TRBJ1-5 and V is TRBV6-2 or TRBV6-3, with D unclear. Germline CDR1 is MNHEY and CDR2 is SVGEGT. The V and J ends lost 4 bases and 1 base respectively, with 8 bases between them. The CDR3 consists of 14 residues. In DNA, the CDR3 is TGTGCCAGCAGTTTTGGACGGAGCAATCAGCCCCAGCATTTT. As protein: CASSFGRSNQPQHF.

This clone was counted a single time. The J gene is TRBJ2-1, the V gene TRBV9; D call uncertain. This CDR3 is 14 amino acids long. The germline gives CDR1 SGDLS, CDR2 YYNGEE. The V end was cut by 4 bases, the J end by 8 bases, with 16 bases between. The chain's CDR3 is CASSFDPNRDEQFF. The CDR3 bases are TGTGCCAGCAGCTTCGACCCCAATAGGGATGAGCAGTTCTTC.

This sequence joins TRBV6-5 and TRBJ1-2; a weak D match, TRBD1 (5 bases). Germline V gene sequence: CDR1 MNHEY, CDR2 SVGAGI. V was cut by 6 bases and J by 4 bases, with 15 bases left in between. The CDR3 is 14 amino acids. The CDR3, as DNA: TGTGCCAGCAGACCGTTCAGGGCGGTCTATGGCTACACCTTC. Residues: CASRPFRAVYGYTF.

As for this clone: One junction end does not reproduce the germline sequence, and a read error may be involved. J is TRBJ1-6 and V is TRBV9; D uncertain. The CDR3 is 15 residues long. CDR1 and CDR2 (germline): SGDLS, YYNGEE. CDR3 protein: CASSVTSSYNSPLHF. The CDR3 DNA reads TGTGCCAGCAGCGTCACAAGCTCCTATAATTCACCCCTTCACTTT.

CDR3 sequence: CASSRGTGPGHGYTF. The CDR3 coding sequence is TGTGCCAGCAGTAGGGGGACAGGGCCCGGTCATGGCTACACCTTC. The rearrangement links TRBV2 to TRBJ1-2, with 9 bases that match TRBD1. V was clipped by 5 bases and J by 6 bases; unmatched bases: 10. Germline assignment: CDR1 SNHLY and CDR2 FYNNEI. This CDR3 has 15 amino acids.

This chain links TRBV27 with TRBJ1-5; no clear D gene. The V gene lost 2 bases and the J gene lost 0 bases, with 8 bases spanning the gap. CDR3 length: 15 amino acids. CDR1 and CDR2 from the germline V gene are MNHEY and SMNVEV (reference sequence). DNA of the CDR3: TGTGCCAGCAGTTTACTAGGGTATAGCAATCAGCCCCAGCATTTT. It translates to CASSLLGYSNQPQHF.

The CDR3 bases are TGTGCCAGCAGGACTGACACTAGCACAGATACGCAGTATTTT. Amino acid sequence: CASRTDTSTDTQYF. This chain links TRBV6-5 with TRBJ2-3; no reliable D call. Trimming took 6 bases from V and 0 from J, leaving 10 bases between them. This CDR3 comprises 14 residues. Germline-derived CDR1 and CDR2 are MNHEY and SVGAGI.

V usage is TRBV5-5 and J usage is TRBJ2-3, with D perhaps TRBD2 (7 bases). In germline, CDR1 is SGHKS, CDR2 YYEKEE (reference sequence). V lost 2 bases and J lost 4, with 14 bases in between. CDR3 length: 15 residues. The CDR3 reads CASSLRGAPADTQYF. The CDR3 nucleotides read TGTGCCAGCAGCTTACGGGGGGCCCCTGCAGATACGCAGTATTTT.